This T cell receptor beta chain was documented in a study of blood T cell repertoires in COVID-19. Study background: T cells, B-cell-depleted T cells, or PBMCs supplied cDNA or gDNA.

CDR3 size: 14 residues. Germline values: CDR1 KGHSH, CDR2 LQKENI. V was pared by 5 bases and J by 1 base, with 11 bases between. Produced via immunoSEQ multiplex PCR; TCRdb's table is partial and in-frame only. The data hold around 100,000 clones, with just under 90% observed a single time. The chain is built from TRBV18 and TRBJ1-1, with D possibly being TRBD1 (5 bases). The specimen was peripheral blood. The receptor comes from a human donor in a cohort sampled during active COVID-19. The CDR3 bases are TGTGCCAGCTCAACCCAGACAGAGAACACTGAAGCTTTCTTT. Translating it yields CASSTQTENTEAFF.